This TCR beta chain was observed in a study of T cell responses to AZD1222 COVID-19 vaccine. TCRdb's copy holds only in-frame clones and misses some; the assay was immunoSEQ multiplex PCR. The data contain approximately 180,000 clones, approximately 92% of them singletons. This TCR was sampled from an adult who received the MenACWY meningococcal vaccine as a control. The sample consisted of peripheral blood, taken 28 days after the second dose of the MenACWY control vaccine.

The CDR3: CASGTWSGSETQYF. The CDR3 coding sequence is TGTGCCAGCGGCACGTGGAGCGGGAGTGAGACCCAGTACTTC. This chain uses TRBV27 with TRBJ2-5, with 8 bases lining up with TRBD2. V was pared by 8 bases and J by 5 bases, with 10 bases of the junction left unmatched. Germline values: CDR1 MNHEY, CDR2 SMNVEV (reference sequence). The length of the CDR3 is 14 residues.